This TCR beta chain was observed in a study of response to subunit inactivated influenza vaccine. Study-level findings and limits: Authors suggested each seasonal flu vaccination may recruit only limited numbers of new T cells.

In TCRdb, the RT-PCR reads were re-called with MiXCR into one record per CDR3 protein. Seen here are about 650,000 distinct CDR3 sequences, 11% to 15% observed once, and the top ten hold about 7.4%. Note on this clonotype: Its antigen is as yet unknown.

Germline-derived CDR1 and CDR2 are SEHNR and FQNEAQ (reference sequence). The trim removed 5 bases at V and 0 bases at J, leaving 5 bases unmatched. The CDR3 is 15 residues long. The chain recombines TRBV7-9 with TRBJ2-3; 7 nucleotides match TRBD2. The clonotype originates from a man aged 45-60 years who received an inactivated influenza vaccine. Specimen: PBMCs from blood, collected roughly 15 days before vaccination. CDR3 in DNA: TGTGCCAGCAGCCAAACTAGCGCAAGCACAGATACGCAGTATTTT. As protein: CASSQTSASTDTQYF. Variable domain in full (rest from reference TRBV7-9 and TRBJ2-3): DTGVSQNPRHKITKRGQNVTFRCDPISEHNRLYWYRQTLGQGPEFLTYFQNEAQLEKSRLLSDRFSAERPKGSFSTLEIQRTEQGDSAMYLCASSQTSASTDTQYFGPGTRLTVL.